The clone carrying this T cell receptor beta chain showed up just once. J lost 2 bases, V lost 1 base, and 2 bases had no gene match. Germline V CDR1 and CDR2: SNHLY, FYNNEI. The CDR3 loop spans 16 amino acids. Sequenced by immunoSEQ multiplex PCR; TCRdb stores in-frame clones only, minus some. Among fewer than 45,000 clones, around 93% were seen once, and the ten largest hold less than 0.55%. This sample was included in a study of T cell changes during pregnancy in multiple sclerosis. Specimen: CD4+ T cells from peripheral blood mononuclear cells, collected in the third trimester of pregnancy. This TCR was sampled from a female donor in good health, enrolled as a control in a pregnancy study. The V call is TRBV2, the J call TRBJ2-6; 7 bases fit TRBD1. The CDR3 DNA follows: TGTGCCAGCAGTGAAGAGGGGGCGGCTGGGGCCAACGTCCTGACTTTC. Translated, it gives CASSEEGAAGANVLTF. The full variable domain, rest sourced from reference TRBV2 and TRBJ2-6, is EPEVTQTPSHQVTQMGQEVILRCVPISNHLYFYWYRQILGQKVEFLVSFYNNEISEKSEIFDDQFSVERPDGSNFTLKIRSTKLEDSAMYFCASSEEGAAGANVLTFGAGSRLTVL.